This entry describes one TCR beta chain. This entry belongs to a study of blood T cell repertoires in COVID-19. The overall study: The United States, Italy and Spain supplied acute and convalescent COVID-19 samples. The cDNA or gDNA used as material had been derived from T cells, B-cell-depleted T cells, or PBMCs.

As originally analysed: Quantification of nucleated cells was approximated via reference gene primer amplification. Profiling relied on immunoSEQ multiplex PCR, and the TCRdb table lists in-frame clones only, not all of them. V, J and clone size derive from that table, while D and trimming were established from the DNA sequence. The sample consists of 130,000 or so clones, about 90% of them appearing once. The CDR3 extends over 14 amino acids. Unmatched junction bases numbered 6, after V lost 5 bases and J lost 7 bases. Germline values: CDR1 SGHTA, CDR2 FQGNSA. The sample taken for sequencing was peripheral blood. The sequence was collected from a woman aged 60-70 years with acute or convalescent COVID-19. The chain couples TRBV7-2 to TRBJ1-2; 11 bases are shared with TRBD1. CDR3 sequence reads: CASSPDGTGGGYTF. The CDR3 coding sequence is TGTGCCAGCAGCCCAGATGGGACAGGGGGTGGCTACACCTTC.